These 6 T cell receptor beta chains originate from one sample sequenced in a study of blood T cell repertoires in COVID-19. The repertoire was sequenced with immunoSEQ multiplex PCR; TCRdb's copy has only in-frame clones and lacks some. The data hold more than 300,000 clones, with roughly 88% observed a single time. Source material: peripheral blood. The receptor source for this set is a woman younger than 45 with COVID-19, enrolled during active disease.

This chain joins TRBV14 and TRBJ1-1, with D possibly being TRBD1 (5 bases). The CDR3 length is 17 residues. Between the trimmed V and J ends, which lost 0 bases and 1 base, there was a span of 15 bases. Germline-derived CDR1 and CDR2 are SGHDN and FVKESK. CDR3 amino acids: CASSQDFSPTENTEAFF. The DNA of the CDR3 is TGTGCCAGCAGCCAAGATTTTTCGCCGACAGAGAACACTGAAGCTTTCTTT.

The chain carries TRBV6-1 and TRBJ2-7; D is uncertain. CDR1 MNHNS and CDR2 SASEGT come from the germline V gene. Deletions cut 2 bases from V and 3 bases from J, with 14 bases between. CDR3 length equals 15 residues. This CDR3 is CASSELGGRIYEQYF. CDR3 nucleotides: TGTGCCAGCAGTGAATTAGGTGGCAGGATCTACGAGCAGTACTTC.

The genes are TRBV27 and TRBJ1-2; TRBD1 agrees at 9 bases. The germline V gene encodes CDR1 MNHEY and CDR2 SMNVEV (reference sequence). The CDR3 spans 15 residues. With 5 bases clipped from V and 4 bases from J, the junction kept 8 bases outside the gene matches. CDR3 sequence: CASSISTGGLYGYTF. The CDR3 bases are TGTGCCAGCAGTATCTCAACAGGGGGCCTCTATGGCTACACCTTC.

CDR3 sequence reads: CASSRTGGMFNNQPQHF. CDR3 in DNA: TGTGCCAGCTCACGGACAGGAGGTATGTTTAACAATCAGCCCCAGCATTTT. The rearrangement uses TRBV18 and TRBJ1-5, with 7 bases aligning to TRBD1. The CDR3 contains 17 residues. CDR1 and CDR2 (germline): KGHSH, LQKENI. V lost 4 bases, J lost 3 bases, and 12 bases stayed unmatched.

CDR3 bases: TGTGCCAGCAGCCCCAGTTTTAGCGGCCATACTTACACCCAGTACTTC. Translating gives CASSPSFSGHTYTQYF. The genes are TRBV7-9 and TRBJ2-5; perhaps TRBD2 as D (6 bases). Trimming stripped 5 bases from V and 8 bases from J, with 24 bases between. Germline V lookup: CDR1 SEHNR, CDR2 FQNEAQ (reference sequence). The CDR3 has 16 residues.

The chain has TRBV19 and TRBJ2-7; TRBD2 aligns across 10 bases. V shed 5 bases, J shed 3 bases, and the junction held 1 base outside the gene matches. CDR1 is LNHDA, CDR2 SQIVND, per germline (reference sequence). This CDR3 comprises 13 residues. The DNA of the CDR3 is TGTGCCAGTAGTCAGCGGGGGGGCTACGAGCAGTACTTC. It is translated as CASSQRGGYEQYF.